This T cell receptor beta chain comes out of a study of T cells in Graves' hyperthyroidism and ophthalmopathy (dated by TCRdb to the late 2010s). The study in broad terms: Peripheral blood was collected at initial diagnosis, before any treatment. A discovery cohort of roughly 96 patients, 43 with Graves' ophthalmopathy and more than 55 with stable Graves' hyperthyroidism, was used to find distinguishing TCR V-J signatures. Prospective prediction of ophthalmopathy was tested in an independent validation cohort consisting of fewer than 20 hyperthyroidism patients and around 16 patients who later progressed to ophthalmopathy. For training and testing, the 100 or so patients in the discovery cohort were randomly divided in a 7:3 ratio. The study also compared thyroid tissue and blood T-cell repertoires from over 5 Graves' hyperthyroidism patients. Once sampling was done, hyperthyroidism patients were given methimazole at a starting dose of 30 mg daily, whereas ophthalmopathy patients were given high-dose intravenous methylprednisolone. The paper reports TCR Vbeta CDR3 sequencing of fewer than 150 peripheral blood samples: some 44 ophthalmopathy, about 75 hyperthyroidism and around 17 progressor patients.

Overall study results and their limits: In validation, the model predicted progression to ophthalmopathy with approximately 69% sensitivity and around 72% specificity, a median of roughly seven months before onset. Blood samples also contained most of the expanded thyroid clonotypes (frequency above 0.001), which suggests that blood repertoires may reflect thyroid immune responses. In cross-validation, a model built on a 13 V-J signature told ophthalmopathy apart from stable hyperthyroidism with under 90% sensitivity and roughly 83% specificity, and in testing the same model reached 80%/75%. No statistical method was used to set the sample size in advance, and investigators knew the group allocation.

Comment on this clonotype: Its antigen is still unknown. No quality values exist for individual bases; no much larger clone is one base distant.

The TCR beta CDR3 regions were amplified from the RNA transcripts. For the first round of RT-PCR on the TCR CDR3, the HTBI primer set was used together with the Qiagen OneStep RT-PCR kit. The libraries were constructed in a second round of multiplex PCR and then size-selected and purified. Sequencing of the libraries was done on an Illumina HiSeq2000 using paired-end 100 bp reads. Concerning the study's data processing: Raw data were processed with SOAPnuke, discarding reads with adapters, uncalled bases, mean Phred below 15, or no exact constant-primer or identifier match. COPE v1.2.5 was used to merge the high-quality paired reads, and each unique nucleotide sequence was defined as a clonotype. Clonotypes were aligned to IMGT TRBV, TRBD and TRBJ reference segments using MiTCR v1.1. The analysis included only V-J combinations with a frequency above 0.0001, which together covered approximately 99% of the repertoires. A TCS score was defined as the ratio of F50 (clonal expansion) to E x V (chaos), with BLOSUM62-based TCRdist applied between CDR3 peptides within each V-J. Welch's t-statistics and random forest reduced 450 to 600 V-J features to roughly 13, which were used in a naive Bayes classifier (R e1071). TCRdb ran its own pipeline on the public reads, namely fastp trimming at Q25 and MiXCR clone calling, and kept in-frame beta chains. Entries are consolidated by CDR3 protein sequence, retaining the most common genes and DNA. Here the V and J calls rest on TCRdb's processing, not on the authors' analysis. Here the sample has hundreds of thousands of distinct CDR3 sequences; approximately 15% occur a single time. The ten largest clones add up to under 15% of the sample.

Ophthalmopathy patients had moderately to severely active disease, with a Clinical Activity Score of 3 or more, a NOSPECS grade of 4 or more, and a disease duration of less than 3 months. Patients with uncontrolled infections, other autoimmune diseases, pregnancy or lactation were excluded. Diagnoses were based on clinical symptoms, serum thyroxine and TRAb, thyroid ultrasound and orbital computed tomography. PBMCs were isolated from around 10 ml of fresh peripheral blood by Ficoll-Paque density gradient centrifugation. Total RNA was extracted with Trizol reagent, and quality was checked on an Agilent 2100 Bioanalyzer. The receptor was derived from a woman in her forties or fifties with Graves' ophthalmopathy. The sequencing input was blood.

CDR3 protein: CSARSSYWDGYTF. The sequenced DNA: TGCAGTGCTAGGTCGTCTTACTGGGATGGCTACACCTTC. The sequence is built from TRBV20-1 and TRBJ1-2; no confident D gene assignment can be made. The CDR3 numbers 13 residues from cysteine through phenylalanine. CDR3 DNA only is kept here, 39 bases in frame from base 1. V is cut by 3 bases and J by 6 bases, and the space between the germline ends is 14 bases. CDR1 DFQATT and CDR2 SNEGSKA are derived from the germline V gene (reference sequence).